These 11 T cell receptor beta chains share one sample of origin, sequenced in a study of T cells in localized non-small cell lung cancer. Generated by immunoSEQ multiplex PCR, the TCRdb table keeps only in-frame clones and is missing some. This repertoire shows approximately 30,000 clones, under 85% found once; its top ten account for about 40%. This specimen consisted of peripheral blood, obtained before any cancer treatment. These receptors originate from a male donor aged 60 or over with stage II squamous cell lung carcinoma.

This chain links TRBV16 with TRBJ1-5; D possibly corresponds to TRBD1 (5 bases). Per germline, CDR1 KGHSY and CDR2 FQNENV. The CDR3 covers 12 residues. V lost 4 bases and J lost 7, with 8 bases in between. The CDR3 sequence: CASSRGNQPQHF. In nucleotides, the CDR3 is TGTGCCAGCAGCCGGGGGAACCAGCCCCAGCATTTT.

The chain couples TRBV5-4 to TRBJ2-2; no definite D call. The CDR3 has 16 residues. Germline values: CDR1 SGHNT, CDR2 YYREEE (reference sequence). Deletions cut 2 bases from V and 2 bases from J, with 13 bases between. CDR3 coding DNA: TGTGCCAGCAGCTTAATAACCCCTTACAACACCGGGGAGCTGTTTTTT. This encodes CASSLITPYNTGELFF.

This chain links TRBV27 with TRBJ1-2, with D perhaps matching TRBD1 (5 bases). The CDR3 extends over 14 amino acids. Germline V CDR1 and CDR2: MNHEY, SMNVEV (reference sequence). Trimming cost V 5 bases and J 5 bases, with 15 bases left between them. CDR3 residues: CASSLGGGSYGYTF. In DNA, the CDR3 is TGTGCCAGCAGTCTCGGGGGGGGGTCTTATGGCTACACCTTC.

The CDR3 loop is CASSSYLDWSGDEQYF. CDR3 in DNA: TGCGCCAGCAGCTCCTACTTAGACTGGAGCGGAGACGAGCAGTACTTC. The rearrangement joins TRBV5-1 to TRBJ2-7; TRBD2 might be the D (5 bases). V was trimmed by 3 bases and J by 5 bases, leaving 21 bases between them. Germline assignment: CDR1 SGHRS and CDR2 YFSETQ. The CDR3 runs to 16 residues.

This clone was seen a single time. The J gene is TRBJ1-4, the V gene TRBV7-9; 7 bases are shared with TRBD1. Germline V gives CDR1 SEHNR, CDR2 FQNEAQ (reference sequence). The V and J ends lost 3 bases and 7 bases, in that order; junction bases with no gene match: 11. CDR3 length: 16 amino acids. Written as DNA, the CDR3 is TGTGCCAGCAGCTTCCCCTTCGACAGGGATATTGAAAAACTGTTTTTT. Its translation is CASSFPFDRDIEKLFF.

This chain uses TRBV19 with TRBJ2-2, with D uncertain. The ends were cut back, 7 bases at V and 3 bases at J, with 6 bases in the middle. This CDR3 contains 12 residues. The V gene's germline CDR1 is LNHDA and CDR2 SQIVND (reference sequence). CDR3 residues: CASIKDTGELFF. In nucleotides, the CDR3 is TGTGCCAGTATCAAAGACACCGGGGAGCTGTTTTTT.

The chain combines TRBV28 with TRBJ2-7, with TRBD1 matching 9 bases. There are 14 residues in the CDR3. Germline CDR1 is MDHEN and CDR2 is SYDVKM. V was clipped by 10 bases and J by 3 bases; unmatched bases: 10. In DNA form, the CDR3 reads TGTGCCACCGGGTCCGGGACAGGGCGCTACGAGCAGTACTTC. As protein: CATGSGTGRYEQYF.

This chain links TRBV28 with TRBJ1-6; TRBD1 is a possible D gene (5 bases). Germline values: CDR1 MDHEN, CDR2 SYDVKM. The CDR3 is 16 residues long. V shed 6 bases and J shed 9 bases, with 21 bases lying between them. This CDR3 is CASRPPAVGPPSPLHF. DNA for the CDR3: TGTGCCAGCAGACCCCCCGCCGTGGGGCCTCCTTCACCCCTCCACTTT.

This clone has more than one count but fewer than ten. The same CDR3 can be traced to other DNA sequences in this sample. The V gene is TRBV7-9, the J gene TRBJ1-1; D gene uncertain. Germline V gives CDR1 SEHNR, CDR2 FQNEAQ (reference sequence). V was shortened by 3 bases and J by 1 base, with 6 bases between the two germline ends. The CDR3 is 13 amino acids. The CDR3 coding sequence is TGTGCCAGCAGCTTTGATTCGAACACTGAAGCTTTCTTT. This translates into CASSFDSNTEAFF.

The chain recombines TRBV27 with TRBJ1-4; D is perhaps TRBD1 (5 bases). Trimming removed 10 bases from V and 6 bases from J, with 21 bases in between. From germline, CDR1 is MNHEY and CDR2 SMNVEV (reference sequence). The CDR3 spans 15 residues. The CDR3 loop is CATGSSGAYYEKLFF. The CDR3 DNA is TGTGCCACCGGGTCGTCCGGGGCGTATTATGAAAAACTGTTTTTT. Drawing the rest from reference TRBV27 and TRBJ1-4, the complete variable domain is EAQVTQNPRYLITVTGKKLTVTCSQNMNHEYMSWYRQDPGLGLRQIYYSMNVEVTDKGDVPEGYKVSRKEKRNFPLILESPSPNQTSLYFCATGSSGAYYEKLFFGSGTQLSVL.

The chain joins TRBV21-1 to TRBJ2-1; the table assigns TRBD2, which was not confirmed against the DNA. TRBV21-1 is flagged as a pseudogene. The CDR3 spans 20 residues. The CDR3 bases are TGTGCCAGCAGCAAACGGTATGGCGGTAGAGCGGGAGTGTCCTACAATGAGCAGTTCTTC. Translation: CASSKRYGGRAGVSYNEQFF.